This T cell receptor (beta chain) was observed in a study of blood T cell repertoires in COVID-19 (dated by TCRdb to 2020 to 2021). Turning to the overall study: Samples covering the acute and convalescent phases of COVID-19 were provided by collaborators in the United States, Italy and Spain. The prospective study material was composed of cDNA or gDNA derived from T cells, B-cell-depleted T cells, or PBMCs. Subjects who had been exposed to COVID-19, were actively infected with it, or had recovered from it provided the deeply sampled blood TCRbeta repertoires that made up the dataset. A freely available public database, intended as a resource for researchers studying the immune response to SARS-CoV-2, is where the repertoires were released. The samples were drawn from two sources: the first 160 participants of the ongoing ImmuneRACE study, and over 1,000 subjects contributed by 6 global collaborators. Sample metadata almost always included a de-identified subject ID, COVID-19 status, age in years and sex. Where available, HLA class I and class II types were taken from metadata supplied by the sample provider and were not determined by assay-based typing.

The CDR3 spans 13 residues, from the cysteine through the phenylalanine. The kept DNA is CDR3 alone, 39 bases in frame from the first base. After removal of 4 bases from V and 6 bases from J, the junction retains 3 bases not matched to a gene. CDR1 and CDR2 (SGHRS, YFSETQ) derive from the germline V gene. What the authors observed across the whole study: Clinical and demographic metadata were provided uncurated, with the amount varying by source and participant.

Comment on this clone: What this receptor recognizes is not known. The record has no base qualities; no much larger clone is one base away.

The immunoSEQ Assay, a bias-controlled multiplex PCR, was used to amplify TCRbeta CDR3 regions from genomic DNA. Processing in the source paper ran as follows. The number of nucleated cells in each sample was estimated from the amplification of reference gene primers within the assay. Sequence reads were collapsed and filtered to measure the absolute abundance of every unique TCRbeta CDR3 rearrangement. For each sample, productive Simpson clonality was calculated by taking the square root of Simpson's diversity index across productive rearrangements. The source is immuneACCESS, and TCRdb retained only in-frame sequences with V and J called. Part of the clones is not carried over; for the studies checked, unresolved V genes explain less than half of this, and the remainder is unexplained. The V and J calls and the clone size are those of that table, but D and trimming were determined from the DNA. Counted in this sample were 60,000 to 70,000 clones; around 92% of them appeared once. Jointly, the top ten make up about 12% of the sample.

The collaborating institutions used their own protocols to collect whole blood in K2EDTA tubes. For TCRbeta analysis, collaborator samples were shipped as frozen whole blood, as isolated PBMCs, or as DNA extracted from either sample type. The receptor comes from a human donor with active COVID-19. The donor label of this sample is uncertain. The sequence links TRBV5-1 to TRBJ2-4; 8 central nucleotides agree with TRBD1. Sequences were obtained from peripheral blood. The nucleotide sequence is TGCGCCAGCAGCCCCGGACAGGGAAACATTCAGTACTTC. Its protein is CASSPGQGNIQYF.